The 24 T cell receptor beta chains listed next were all sequenced from one sample in a study of T cell repertoires in cytomegalovirus infection. TCRdb re-called the reads with MiXCR, one entry per CDR3 protein. The sample has approximately 910,000 distinct CDR3 sequences; roughly 30% are singletons. The antigens these receptors bind are not known. The specimen was cultured CD8+ T cells from PBMCs, collected from culture after CMV antigen stimulation. All receptors derive from a human donor in good health (CMV status not recorded). Some clones in this sample may be carry-over from other donors' samples.

There are a few counts of this clonotype. The gene calls are TRBV7-6 and TRBJ2-7, with 12 bases aligning to TRBD1. Germline assignment: CDR1 SGHVS and CDR2 FNYEAQ. Trimming at V came to 8 bases and at J to 6 bases, leaving 17 bases not matched to a gene. This CDR3 is 17 amino acids long. The CDR3 DNA reads TGTGCCAGCCGCCCAGTTATATCGGGACAGGGGGCGCCCGAGCAGTACTTC. This sequence encodes CASRPVISGQGAPEQYF.

V and J are TRBV7-9 and TRBJ1-2; weak D call: TRBD1 (5 bases). The CDR3 sequence is 15 residues long. Germline CDR1 SEHNR, CDR2 FQNEAQ (reference sequence). Trimming took off 5 bases at V and 1 base at J, with 14 bases between the two ends. The CDR3 here is CASSDRDLVNYGYTF. Written as DNA, the CDR3 is TGTGCCAGCAGCGACCGGGACCTAGTTAACTATGGCTACACCTTC.

The chain recombines TRBV2 with TRBJ1-1; D is possibly TRBD1 (5 bases). Trimming stripped 8 bases from V and 7 bases from J, with 11 bases between. This CDR3 spans 11 amino acids. Per the germline V gene, CDR1 is SNHLY and CDR2 is FYNNEI. Written as DNA, the CDR3 is TGTGCCAGCGTATGGGGGGTTGAAGCTTTCTTT. This codes for CASVWGVEAFF.

The V call is TRBV4-1, the J call TRBJ2-1; possibly TRBD2 for D (5 bases). Trimming left V 4 bases short and J 3 bases short, with 19 bases between. CDR1 and CDR2 from the germline V gene are MGHRA and YSYEKL. CDR3 length: 17 amino acids. The CDR3 sequence is CASSPGSLGPIYNEQFF. CDR3 nucleotide sequence: TGCGCCAGCAGCCCGGGGAGTCTAGGTCCTATCTACAATGAGCAGTTCTTC.

In its sample, this clonotype was seen once. This could be a read error, since a much larger clone is one nucleotide away. CDR3 nucleotide sequence: TGTGCCAGCCGTCCGTTGGGGACAAGATCCTACGAGCAGTACTTC. It is translated as CASRPLGTRSYEQYF. The chain carries TRBV2 and TRBJ2-7, with TRBD1 as a possible D gene (6 bases). CDR1 is SNHLY and CDR2 is FYNNEI in the germline V gene. This CDR3 spans 15 amino acids. V was trimmed by 8 bases and J by 1 base, leaving 18 bases between them.

This clonotype was picked up a small number of times. The V and J genes are TRBV7-9 and TRBJ2-1, with 10 bases aligning to TRBD2. The length of the CDR3 is 15 residues. The germline V gene has CDR1 SEHNR and CDR2 FQNEAQ (reference sequence). V gave up 3 bases and J gave up 8 bases; unmatched junction bases: 7. The CDR3 DNA sequence: TGTGCCAGCAGCTTCGAGCGGGGGGGCCGCGATGAGCAGTTCTTC. Translated: CASSFERGGRDEQFF.

The chain has TRBV6-2 or TRBV6-3 and TRBJ1-2; no clear D. From germline, CDR1 is MNHEY and CDR2 SVGEGT. V gave up 7 bases and J gave up 3 bases, with 12 bases separating them. This CDR3 has 13 amino acids. CDR3 coding DNA: TGTGCCAGCACCCCTGGGGTTTACTATGGCTACACCTTC. Amino acid sequence: CASTPGVYYGYTF.

There are a few counts of this clonotype. The rearrangement joins TRBV6-5 to TRBJ2-3; maybe TRBD1 (6 bases). CDR3 length equals 16 residues. Looked up from germline, CDR1 is MNHEY and CDR2 is SVGAGI. Trimming took off 5 bases at V and 1 base at J, with 16 bases between the two ends. CDR3 bases: TGTGCCAGCAGTCCATTTCAGGGGTTTGGCACAGATACGCAGTATTTT. Protein product: CASSPFQGFGTDTQYF.

A few counts support this clonotype. J is TRBJ2-1 and V is TRBV12-3 or TRBV12-4; no clear D. The V gene lost 7 bases and the J gene lost 9 bases, with 16 bases spanning the gap. The CDR3 length is 13 residues. The CDR3 is CASTDRLGVEQFF. The CDR3 DNA reads as TGTGCCAGCACCGACCGACTGGGCGTTGAGCAGTTCTTC.

This chain uses TRBV15 with TRBJ2-1; D may match TRBD1 or TRBD2 (5 bases each). The V gene lost 0 bases and the J gene lost 5 bases, with 26 bases spanning the gap. CDR1 and CDR2 (germline): LNHNV, YYDKDF (reference sequence). The CDR3 totals 20 residues. DNA of the CDR3: TGTGCCACCAGCAGAGATAACCCCTACGTTTTGGGACGGTCTAACAATGAGCAGTTCTTC. The encoded protein is CATSRDNPYVLGRSNNEQFF.

This clonotype was found many times. The chain's CDR3 is CASSPNLHQPQHF. In DNA form, the CDR3 reads TGTGCCAGCAGCCCCAACCTGCATCAGCCCCAGCATTTT. J is TRBJ1-5 and V is TRBV4-2; unclear D gene. Trimming took 4 bases from V and 5 from J, leaving 9 bases between them. CDR1 is LGHNA, CDR2 YNFKEQ, per germline. The CDR3 consists of 13 residues.

This clonotype was found a few times. One junction end does not reproduce the germline sequence, and a read error may be involved. This sequence joins TRBV10-3 and TRBJ2-1; D perhaps matches TRBD1 (5 bases). The CDR3 spans 16 residues. CDR1 and CDR2 (germline): ENHRY, SYGVKD. The CDR3 region is CAISESQGSSHNEQFF. The CDR3 DNA sequence: TGTGCCATCAGTGAGTCGCAGGGCTCCTCCCACAATGAGCAGTTCTTC.

This clonotype was seen repeatedly, ten times or more. The chain recombines TRBV7-9 with TRBJ2-1; the match to TRBD1 covers 8 bases. This CDR3 spans 16 amino acids. Germline V CDR1 and CDR2: SEHNR, FQNEAQ (reference sequence). V dropped 5 bases and J dropped 0; count of bases not matched to a gene: 6. The CDR3 loop reads CASSPGQESSYNEQFF. CDR3 in DNA: TGTGCCAGCAGCCCGGGACAGGAAAGCTCCTACAATGAGCAGTTCTTC.

This chain links TRBV28 with TRBJ1-5; the match to TRBD1 covers 7 bases. The V segment lost 2 bases and the J segment 5 bases; nucleotides outside the gene matches: 6. The CDR3 is 15 amino acids. Germline assignment: CDR1 MDHEN and CDR2 SYDVKM. The CDR3 sequence is CASSLSKTGHQPQHF. The CDR3 coding sequence is TGTGCCAGCAGTTTAAGTAAGACAGGGCATCAGCCCCAGCATTTT.

J is TRBJ2-1 and V is TRBV19; TRBD2 aligns across 9 bases. Unmatched junction bases numbered 5, after V lost 2 bases and J lost 3 bases. CDR3 size: 16 residues. The germline V gene encodes CDR1 LNHDA and CDR2 SQIVND (reference sequence). The CDR3 DNA reads as TGTGCCAGTAGTATAAGCCTAGCGGGAATCTACAATGAGCAGTTCTTC. It translates to CASSISLAGIYNEQFF.

This clonotype appeared many times. This sequence joins TRBV7-9 and TRBJ1-5; D gene uncertain. Trimming removed 2 bases at V and 5 bases at J, with 7 bases between. CDR1 is SEHNR and CDR2 is FQNEAQ in the germline V gene (reference sequence). The CDR3 consists of 13 residues. The CDR3 spells CASSLNRHQPQHF. In nucleotides, the CDR3 is TGTGCCAGCAGCTTAAACCGACATCAGCCCCAGCATTTT.

The genes are TRBV5-4 and TRBJ2-1; weak D call: TRBD2 (5 bases). Trimming removed 7 bases at V and 0 bases at J, with 11 bases between. The CDR3 extends over 14 amino acids. Germline assignment: CDR1 SGHNT and CDR2 YYREEE (reference sequence). CDR3 amino acids: CASCRGISYNEQFF. The CDR3 DNA reads as TGTGCCAGCTGCCGGGGTATCTCCTACAATGAGCAGTTCTTC.

CDR3 residues: CASSLGTGGSSGNTIYF. The CDR3 DNA sequence: TGTGCCAGCAGCTTGGGGACAGGGGGCAGCTCTGGAAACACCATATATTTT. The J gene is TRBJ1-3, the V gene TRBV7-9; 12 bases are a match to TRBD1. V shed 3 bases, J shed 0 bases, and the junction held 3 bases outside the gene matches. Per germline, CDR1 SEHNR and CDR2 FQNEAQ (reference sequence). CDR3 length: 17 amino acids.

This clonotype was recorded once. The rearrangement joins TRBV7-9 to TRBJ2-1; D is unclear. The V gene lost 5 bases and the J gene lost 10 bases, with 9 bases spanning the gap. Germline CDR1 is SEHNR and CDR2 is FQNEAQ (reference sequence). The CDR3 has 11 amino acids. The CDR3 nucleotides are TGTGCCAGCAGCGCTAATACCGAGCAGTTCTTC. This gives the protein CASSANTEQFF.

The chain combines TRBV4-1 with TRBJ2-1; no clear D gene. The germline V and J ends were trimmed by 3 bases and 0 bases, with 12 bases remaining between them. This CDR3 comprises 16 residues. Looked up from germline, CDR1 is MGHRA and CDR2 is YSYEKL. CDR3 loop: CASSQAWSNSYNEQFF. The CDR3 DNA is TGCGCCAGCAGCCAGGCCTGGAGCAACTCCTACAATGAGCAGTTCTTC.

This clonotype has only a few counts. V usage is TRBV14 and J usage is TRBJ1-2, with D unclear. Germline CDR1 is SGHDN and CDR2 is FVKESK. With 0 bases removed from V and 4 bases from J, the gap between germline ends came to 12 bases. The CDR3 consists of 15 residues. In DNA, the CDR3 is TGTGCCAGCAGCCAAGATAACAGACTGATCTATGGCTACACCTTC. Protein product: CASSQDNRLIYGYTF.

In this sample, this clonotype turned up many times. This chain links TRBV7-9 with TRBJ2-5; D not certain. The CDR3 has 16 amino acids. Germline V CDR1 and CDR2: SEHNR, FQNEAQ (reference sequence). Trimming took 5 bases from V and 6 from J, leaving 22 bases between them. CDR3 in DNA: TGTGCCAGCAGCGCGCGGCCCGGGTCAAAAATTAAGACCCAGTACTTC. Its translation is CASSARPGSKIKTQYF.

The sample holds a few counts of this clonotype. The J gene is TRBJ2-5, the V gene TRBV5-1; TRBD2 agrees at 12 bases. The CDR3 has 16 amino acids. CDR1 is SGHRS, CDR2 YFSETQ, per germline. V lost 3 bases and J lost 4; bases outside the gene matches: 7. The CDR3 here is CASSSKLAGGPETQYF. The CDR3 DNA reads TGCGCCAGCAGCTCTAAACTAGCGGGGGGCCCAGAGACCCAGTACTTC.

The CDR3 here is CASSYSRDQPQHF. Here the CDR3 DNA reads TGTGCCAGCAGTTACTCTCGGGATCAGCCCCAGCATTTT. This sequence joins TRBV6-5 and TRBJ1-5; D not certain. Germline assignment: CDR1 MNHEY and CDR2 SVGAGI. V lost 0 bases and J lost 5, with 5 bases in between. The CDR3 covers 13 residues.